This is a list of T cell receptor beta chains from one sample in a study of blood T cell repertoires in COVID-19. Assay used: immunoSEQ multiplex PCR; TCRdb lists only in-frame clones, some missing. This table has 70,000 or so clones, roughly 87% appearing once. The specimen was peripheral blood. The receptor source for this set is a woman in her forties or fifties with acute or convalescent COVID-19. Each CDR3 is given with its conserved first and last residue. The order of the fields is J gene, clone size, V gene, D gene, CDR3 protein, CDR3 DNA. D genes are given only for firm matches. Clone sizes are given selectively: once, few, many, or a class where the clone is expanded.

TRBJ1-6	.	TRBV3-1/TRBV3-2	TRBD1	CASSQVGGTGNNSPLHF	TGTGCCAGCAGCCAAGTTGGGGGGACAGGGAATAATTCACCCCTCCACTTT
TRBJ1-5	.	TRBV25-1	.	CASSDQDQPQHF	TGTGCCAGCAGTGATCAGGATCAGCCCCAGCATTTT
TRBJ2-7	.	TRBV19	TRBD2	CASSINRGGHYEQYF	TGTGCCAGTAGTATTAATCGGGGGGGCCACTACGAGCAGTACTTC
TRBJ1-3	few	TRBV7-8	.	CASSSQGRGNTIYF	TGTGCCAGCAGCTCACAAGGGAGGGGAAACACCATATATTTT
TRBJ1-6	.	TRBV2	.	CASSGRFNSPLHF	TGTGCCAGCAGTGGGAGGTTCAATTCACCCCTCCACTTT
TRBJ2-2	.	TRBV6-2/TRBV6-3	TRBD2	CASSLTASGNTGELFF	TGTGCCAGCAGCCTGACAGCTAGCGGGAACACCGGGGAGCTGTTTTTT
TRBJ1-4	.	TRBV24-1	.	CATSNRDGKLFF	TGTGCCACCAGTAACAGGGATGGAAAACTGTTTTTT
TRBJ1-1	.	TRBV7-3	.	CASSLGLGGTEAFF	TGTGCCAGCAGCTTAGGTCTCGGGGGGACTGAAGCTTTCTTT
TRBJ1-2	.	TRBV7-2	.	CASSSGGRYGYTF	TGTGCCAGCAGCTCGGGGGGCCGGTATGGCTACACCTTC
TRBJ1-1	.	TRBV29-1	TRBD1	CSVKTGGMNTEAFF	TGCAGCGTGAAGACAGGGGGCATGAACACTGAAGCTTTCTTT
TRBJ1-5	.	TRBV5-1	TRBD1	CASSLQGGNQPQHF	TGCGCCAGCAGCCTACAGGGGGGGAATCAGCCCCAGCATTTT